This T cell receptor beta chain came from a study of blood T cell repertoires in COVID-19. Overall study: Collection of acute and convalescent COVID-19 samples took place in the United States, Italy and Spain. T cells, B-cell-depleted T cells, or PBMCs supplied cDNA or gDNA.

Original analysis: Amplification with reference gene primers provided the estimates of nucleated cell counts. Clones were sequenced by immunoSEQ multiplex PCR, and TCRdb holds only the in-frame ones, with some missing. V and J calls and clone size are those listed in that table; D and trimming were worked out from the DNA. The profile covers around 250,000 clones, with more than 75% appearing a single time and about 8.6% taken by the ten largest. V was pared by 6 bases and J by 9 bases, with 14 bases of the junction left unmatched. Germline assignment: CDR1 SQVTM and CDR2 ANQGSEA. This CDR3 region has 15 residues.

This sequence joins TRBV29-1 and TRBJ1-6; 7 bases match TRBD1. Material: peripheral blood. The sequence came from a middle-aged man with active or convalescent COVID-19. As DNA, the CDR3 is TGCAGCGTCCAACCCCAAGGGGGCGGCGGTTCACCCCTCCACTTT. Residues: CSVQPQGGGGSPLHF.